One sample yielded the 9 T cell receptor beta chains listed below, sequenced in a study of T cell clonality in common variable immunodeficiency. Here immunoSEQ multiplex PCR was the method, and the copy in TCRdb shows in-frame clones only, minus some. The repertoire shows 40,000 or so clones, none seen only once; the top ten take approximately 3.6%. Sequenced sample: peripheral blood mononuclear cells. These receptors came from a person aged 18-69 years in good health.

This clone was detected many times. The read ends 3 residues before the CDR3 terminus; that terminus is restored from the germline J gene. The V call is TRBV6-2 or TRBV6-3, the J call TRBJ2-6; 14 bases line up with TRBD2. V shed 6 bases, J shed 4 bases, and the junction held 5 bases outside the gene matches. This CDR3 region has 17 residues. Germline V gene data show CDR1 as MNHEY and CDR2 as SVGEGT. The DNA read from the CDR3 is TGTGCCAGCAGGGGGACTAGCGGGAGATCCGGGGCCAACGTC. The encoded protein is CASRGTSGRSGANV. Given in full, the CDR3 is CASRGTSGRSGANVLTF.

The table lists this clone with many counts. The CDR3 DNA, read in part, is TGCAGTTCCCGGGACAGCTACACAGATACG. Protein: CSSRDSYTDT. The whole CDR3 protein is CSSRDSYTDTQYF. The rearrangement uses TRBV20-1 and TRBJ2-3, with 7 bases identical to TRBD1. The CDR3 end is not reached by the read, which stops 3 residues before it; the germline J gene fills it in. V lost 8 bases to trimming and J lost 2 bases; unmatched junction nucleotides: 7. CDR1 DFQATT and CDR2 SNEGSKA come from the germline V gene (reference sequence). The CDR3 covers 13 residues.

A note on this clone: The junction shows a germline mismatch at one end, possibly a read error. The read gets to within 3 residues of the CDR3 end, and the germline J gene fills in the rest. The chain has TRBV7-6 and TRBJ2-1; 10 positions agree with TRBD2. This CDR3 spans 16 amino acids. CDR1 is SGHVS, CDR2 FNYEAQ, per germline. The CDR3 here is CVSSLEGLALNNEQFF. Incomplete CDR3 DNA: TGTGTCAGCAGCTTAGAGGGACTAGCGTTAAACAATGAG.

This clone was counted at least ten times. The read finishes 3 residues shy of the CDR3 end, and the germline J gene is used to complete it. The chain carries TRBV14 and TRBJ2-1, with a possible D match to TRBD1 (5 bases). Germline CDR1 is SGHDN and CDR2 is FVKESK. Trimming stripped 1 base from V and 8 bases from J, with 9 bases between. There are 13 residues in the CDR3. The CDR3 spells CASSQGGWDEQFF. The sequenced CDR3 bases are TGTGCCAGCAGCCAAGGGGGCTGGGATGAG.

As regards this clone: With the read ending 3 residues before the CDR3 end, the germline J gene is used to fill in that end. V and J are TRBV2 and TRBJ2-7; a possible D gene is TRBD1 (6 bases). The germline V gene has CDR1 SNHLY and CDR2 FYNNEI. The CDR3 extends over 11 amino acids. Trimming took off 6 bases at V and 3 bases at J, with 6 bases between the two ends. CDR3 bases read: TGTGCCAGCAGGGGACACTACGAG. Translation gives CASRGHYE. In full, the CDR3 reads CASRGHYEQYF.

This clone was found many times. The read comes to an end 3 residues before the CDR3 does, leaving the germline J gene to fill in the end. The rearrangement joins TRBV19 to TRBJ2-1; 8 bases are shared with TRBD2. V dropped 1 base and J dropped 5; count of bases not matched to a gene: 10. Per the germline V gene, CDR1 is LNHDA and CDR2 is SQIVND (reference sequence). CDR3 length: 17 amino acids. The CDR3 sequence: CASSIGSGSEDDNEQFF. The CDR3 bases that were read are TGTGCCAGTAGTATAGGGAGCGGGAGCGAAGATGACAATGAG. The whole variable domain, remainder taken from reference TRBV19 and TRBJ2-1, is DGGITQSPKYLFRKEGQNVTLSCEQNLNHDAMYWYRQDPGQGLRLIYYSQIVNDFQKGDIAEGYSVSREKKESFPLTVTSAQKNPTAFYLCASSIGSGSEDDNEQFFGPGTRLTVL.

As to this clone: Read sequence stops 3 residues before the CDR3 end, and the germline J gene provides the missing end. The chain has TRBV19 and TRBJ1-2, with 7 bases identical to TRBD1. There are 14 residues in the CDR3. Germline-derived CDR1 and CDR2 are LNHDA and SQIVND (reference sequence). The CDR3 DNA, read in part, is TGTGCCAGTAGTGTCCGGGACAGCTCCTACGAC. Amino acid sequence: CASSVRDSSYD. Given in full, the CDR3 is CASSVRDSSYDYTF.

This clone was seen more than once but under ten times. The CDR3 extends 3 residues past the end of the read, so its final part is completed from the germline J gene. The chain has TRBV7-2 and TRBJ1-3, with D hard to call. Germline lookup yields CDR1 SGHTA and CDR2 FQGNSA. The CDR3 length is 15 residues. Trimming stripped 5 bases from V and 4 bases from J, with 15 bases between. CDR3 sequence reads: CASSQLGPTGNTIYF. CDR3 DNA (partial): TGTGCCAGCAGCCAGTTAGGGCCTACGGGAAACACC.

Many counts were recorded for this clone. The read stops 3 residues short of the end of the CDR3; the missing end is completed from the germline J gene. This sequence joins TRBV20-1 and TRBJ2-5; TRBD2 matches at 14 bases. Germline-derived CDR1 and CDR2 are DFQATT and SNEGSKA (reference sequence). Trimming cost V 4 bases and J 5 bases; bases outside gene matches: 12. This CDR3 spans 17 amino acids. Here the CDR3 reads CSATGTSGSSVRETQYF. Partial CDR3 DNA: TGCAGTGCTACCGGGACTAGCGGGAGTTCAGTCCGGGAGACC.